The sample holds one count of the clone carrying this T cell receptor beta chain. The sample is drawn from a study of blood T cell repertoires in COVID-19. About the research overall: T cells, B-cell-depleted T cells, or PBMCs supplied cDNA or gDNA.

Original analysis: Amplifying reference gene primers gave estimates of nucleated cell counts. Only in-frame clones appear in the TCRdb table, and some are missing; sequencing was by immunoSEQ multiplex PCR. D and trimming come from the DNA, and the V and J calls and clone size come from that table. This sample carries approximately 220,000 clones, about 86% of them seen once, and the ten largest clones take roughly 2.2%. CDR3 length: 11 amino acids. Germline CDR1 and CDR2: SNHLY and FYNNEI. Trimming left V 9 bases short and J 5 bases short, with 8 bases between. The source is a woman aged 50 to 60 with acute or convalescent COVID-19. The rearrangement uses TRBV2 and TRBJ2-1; D is undetermined. Sequenced material: peripheral blood. CDR3 nucleotide sequence: TGTGCCAGAGAGAAAGACAATGAGCAGTTCTTC. It translates to CAREKDNEQFF. Combining the CDR3 with reference TRBV2 and TRBJ2-1 gives the whole variable domain EPEVTQTPSHQVTQMGQEVILRCVPISNHLYFYWYRQILGQKVEFLVSFYNNEISEKSEIFDDQFSVERPDGSNFTLKIRSTKLEDSAMYFCAREKDNEQFFGPGTRLTVL.